These 16 T cell receptor beta chains were sequenced from one sample in a study of spatial heterogeneity in lung cancer. The time point denotes: sample taken at primary tumor resection. No cells were sorted before sequencing. The whole RNA sequenced was extracted from tumor, nontumor lung or frozen PBMC. TCRdb re-called the 5' RACE reads through MiXCR, storing one row per CDR3 protein. The data contain approximately 10,000 distinct CDR3 sequences, 17% of them singletons. This specimen was PBMCs, taken at surgery. The receptor set was obtained from a male donor with early-stage non-small cell lung cancer.

DNA of the CDR3: TGCAGCCACCGGAGGAGCTCCTACAATGAGCAGTTCTTC. Translating it yields CSHRRSSYNEQFF. This chain uses TRBV29-1 with TRBJ2-1; D may be TRBD2 (5 bases). With 8 bases removed from V and 0 bases from J, the gap between germline ends came to 11 bases. CDR3 size: 13 residues. From germline, CDR1 is SQVTM and CDR2 ANQGSEA.

This clonotype showed up many times. The rearrangement uses TRBV10-3 and TRBJ2-5; 8 nucleotides line up with TRBD1. Germline CDR1 is ENHRY and CDR2 is SYGVKD. The CDR3 totals 14 residues. The junction had 9 bases not matched to a gene; V was cut back by 10 bases and J by 2 bases. The CDR3 nucleotides are TGTGCCACCAGCGACAGGGGTGCGCAAGAGACCCAGTACTTC. Translated, it gives CATSDRGAQETQYF.

This clonotype showed up many times. The chain recombines TRBV19 with TRBJ1-6; tentative D call: TRBD1 (6 bases). The CDR3 has 17 residues. V was clipped by 10 bases and J by 0 bases, with 19 bases between them. The germline CDR1 and CDR2 sequences are LNHDA and SQIVND (reference sequence). CDR3 protein: CATRPTGRNSYNSPLHF. CDR3 DNA sequence: TGTGCCACTCGACCGACAGGAAGAAACTCCTATAATTCACCCCTCCACTTT. The whole variable domain, remainder taken from reference TRBV19 and TRBJ1-6, is DGGITQSPKYLFRKEGQNVTLSCEQNLNHDAMYWYRQDPGQGLRLIYYSQIVNDFQKGDIAEGYSVSREKKESFPLTVTSAQKNPTAFYLCATRPTGRNSYNSPLHFGNGTRLTVT.

At least ten counts were recorded for this clonotype. The chain recombines TRBV20-1 with TRBJ1-4, with D tentatively TRBD1 (5 bases). Trimming stripped 3 bases from V and 7 bases from J, with 12 bases between. The CDR3 runs to 13 residues. Germline CDR1 reads DFQATT; CDR2 reads SNEGSKA (reference sequence). CDR3 nucleotides: TGCAGTGCTAGCTTAGCAGGGCGTGAAAAACTGTTTTTT. This codes for CSASLAGREKLFF.

This clonotype was seen repeatedly, ten times or more. V gene TRBV27 combines with J gene TRBJ2-3; D may be TRBD2 (5 bases). The CDR3 length is 13 residues. Looked up from germline, CDR1 is MNHEY and CDR2 is SMNVEV (reference sequence). V lost 9 bases and J 3 bases, leaving 13 bases between the germline ends. CDR3: CARHPTGTDTQYF. Written as DNA, the CDR3 is TGTGCCAGACATCCCACGGGGACAGATACGCAGTATTTT.

This chain's CDR3 is CASSSIDTEAFF. CDR3 in DNA: TGTGCCAGCAGCTCTATTGACACTGAAGCTTTCTTT. The gene calls are TRBV11-2 and TRBJ1-1, with D uncertain. This CDR3 has 12 residues. V was pared by 4 bases and J by 3 bases, with 6 bases between. Per germline, CDR1 SGHAT and CDR2 FQNNGV.

The CDR3 DNA reads as TGCAGTGCAGGGACTAGCAGAAACTCCTACAATGAGCAGTTCTTC. The encoded protein is CSAGTSRNSYNEQFF. The rearrangement joins TRBV20-1 to TRBJ2-1; 9 bases match TRBD2. V dropped 6 bases and J dropped 0; count of bases not matched to a gene: 6. The CDR3 extends over 15 amino acids. The germline gives CDR1 DFQATT, CDR2 SNEGSKA (reference sequence).

A few counts support this clonotype. V usage is TRBV6-1 and J usage is TRBJ1-1, with D possibly TRBD1 on 6 matching bases. V shed 5 bases and J shed 6 bases, with 19 bases lying between them. CDR3 length: 15 amino acids. Germline V CDR1 and CDR2: MNHNS, SASEGT. CDR3 nucleotide sequence: TGTGCCAGCAGTCAGGCGGGTACAGGGAATGCTGAAGCTTTCTTT. It encodes CASSQAGTGNAEAFF.

In its sample, this clonotype was seen many times. The chain carries TRBV3-1 and TRBJ2-3; no firm D call. V dropped 0 bases and J dropped 2 bases, with 15 bases sitting between them. The CDR3 has 17 residues. Germline values: CDR1 LGHDT, CDR2 YNNKEL (reference sequence). The CDR3 loop is CASSQDLTHPITDTQYF. For the CDR3, the DNA is TGTGCCAGCAGCCAAGACCTGACGCACCCTATCACAGATACGCAGTATTTT.

This clonotype was recorded only once. In DNA form, the CDR3 reads TGTGCCAGCAGTTCTCCTAGCGGAGCTACCTACGAGCAGTACTTC. Protein: CASSSPSGATYEQYF. This sequence joins TRBV28 and TRBJ2-7; 7 nucleotides agree with TRBD2. CDR1 and CDR2 (germline): MDHEN, SYDVKM. The CDR3 has 15 residues. J was trimmed by 2 bases and V by 4 bases; bases with no gene match: 8.

This clonotype has at least ten counts. The V and J genes are TRBV20-1 and TRBJ2-3; 13 bases line up with TRBD2. Per the germline V gene, CDR1 is DFQATT and CDR2 is SNEGSKA (reference sequence). The V segment lost 6 bases and the J segment 9 bases; nucleotides outside the gene matches: 3. This CDR3 comprises 12 residues. The CDR3 DNA sequence: TGCAGTGCAACTAGCGGGAGGGAAACGCAGTATTTT. Translating gives CSATSGRETQYF.

This clonotype was found once. A single base separates this from a much larger clone, so it may be a read error. The chain recombines TRBV28 with TRBJ1-2, with 7 bases aligning to TRBD1. V lost 6 bases and J lost 4; bases outside the gene matches: 5. CDR3 size: 13 residues. The germline gives CDR1 MDHEN, CDR2 SYDVKM. This chain's CDR3 is CASRRQGLYGYTF. In DNA, the CDR3 is TGTGCCAGCAGGAGACAGGGTCTCTATGGCTACACCTTC.

This clonotype occurred many times. Here the CDR3 reads CASSKVRWEVEPPSYEQYF. As DNA, the CDR3 is TGTGCCAGCAGCAAAGTTAGGTGGGAGGTGGAGCCTCCGTCCTACGAGCAGTACTTC. The chain combines TRBV21-1 with TRBJ2-7; TRBD2, the table's D call, was not compared with the DNA. TRBV21-1 is a pseudogene segment. The CDR3 consists of 19 residues.

This clonotype has ten or more counts. V is TRBV6-2 or TRBV6-3 and J is TRBJ2-1; 13 nucleotides match TRBD2. Germline V gene sequence: CDR1 MNHEY, CDR2 SVGEGT. The CDR3 totals 14 residues. V gave up 6 bases and J gave up 7 bases; unmatched junction bases: 3. The CDR3 nucleotides read TGTGCCAGCAGGCGGACTAGCGGGAGTAATGAGCAGTTCTTC. As protein: CASRRTSGSNEQFF.

This clonotype was seen repeatedly, ten times or more. The chain recombines TRBV29-1 with TRBJ2-1; D not resolved. V lost 4 bases to trimming and J lost 9 bases, with 16 bases between them. Germline assignment: CDR1 SQVTM and CDR2 ANQGSEA. The CDR3 length is 13 residues. CDR3 sequence (DNA): TGCAGCGTTGGCCTCCAGCCTCTAAGTGAGCAGTTCTTC. This codes for CSVGLQPLSEQFF.

The chain joins TRBV12-3 or TRBV12-4 to TRBJ2-5; possibly TRBD1 for D (6 bases). The CDR3 has 14 residues. V was shortened by 5 bases and J by 4 bases, with 14 bases between the two germline ends. CDR3 nucleotide sequence: TGTGCCAGCAGTCAGACAGGAATAGGAGAGACCCAGTACTTC. This gives the protein CASSQTGIGETQYF.